This T cell receptor beta chain was found in a study of blood T cell repertoires in COVID-19. In assigning cohorts, the study relied on participant-reported clinical history. What the recovered Cohort 3 donors had was two negative PCRs, clearance, or symptom resolution. Trimming took 6 bases from V and 6 from J, leaving 8 bases between them. Germline CDR1 reads LGHDT; CDR2 reads YNNKEL (reference sequence). The CDR3 is 11 residues long. In the authors' methods: The authors estimated nucleated cell counts from reference gene primer amplification. Sequencing was performed with immunoSEQ multiplex PCR; in TCRdb, only in-frame clones are kept and a portion is missing. The V and J calls and clone size were taken over from that table, and D and trimming were inferred from the DNA. Among a few hundred thousand clones listed, 75% to 90% were seen once.

This receptor was taken from a man aged 40-49 years who had recovered from COVID-19. The chain employs TRBV3-1 (or the pseudogene TRBV3-2) and TRBJ1-1, with a tentative D call TRBD1 (5 bases). The sequencing input was PBMCs or T cells enriched from blood (not recorded which). The DNA for the CDR3 is TGTGCCAGCAGAAAAGGGGCTGAAGCTTTCTTT. This gives the protein CASRKGAEAFF.